Listed below are T cell receptor beta chains from one sample, sequenced in a study of T cells after yellow fever vaccination. MiXCR was run by TCRdb on the 5' RACE reads, yielding one entry per CDR3 protein. The data show approximately 260,000 distinct CDR3 sequences, approximately 13% seen once. The sample consisted of CD4+ T cells sorted from PBMCs, taken 45 days after the yellow fever booster vaccination. All receptors derive from a man aged 25 to 40 who received the YFV17D yellow fever vaccine. Both conserved end residues are part of each CDR3. A D gene is named only where the DNA matches it firmly. The listing skips clone size in some rows; elsewhere it reads once, few, many or a size class.

J gene: TRBJ2-7; D gene: NA; V gene: TRBV20-1; clone size: NA; CDR3 protein: CSARLAAAREQYF; CDR3 DNA: TGCAGTGCTAGGCTAGCCGCCGCGCGCGAGCAGTACTTC
J gene: TRBJ1-2; D gene: NA; V gene: TRBV15; clone size: few; CDR3 protein: CATSNDGNYGYTF; CDR3 DNA: TGTGCCACCAGTAACGACGGGAACTATGGCTACACCTTC
J gene: TRBJ2-1; D gene: TRBD2; V gene: TRBV7-9; clone size: few; CDR3 protein: CASSSYLAGGLLF; CDR3 DNA: TGTGCCAGCAGCTCCTATCTAGCGGGAGGTCTTCTCTTC
J gene: TRBJ2-3; D gene: TRBD2; V gene: TRBV20-1; clone size: NA; CDR3 protein: CSAQNGTSAIHKQYF; CDR3 DNA: TGCAGTGCTCAGAACGGGACTAGCGCAATACACAAGCAGTATTTT
J gene: TRBJ2-2; D gene: TRBD2; V gene: TRBV20-1; clone size: few; CDR3 protein: CSARPSGKTGELFF; CDR3 DNA: TGCAGTGCTAGACCTAGCGGGAAAACCGGGGAGCTGTTTTTT
J gene: TRBJ1-1; D gene: NA; V gene: TRBV6-2/TRBV6-3; clone size: few; CDR3 protein: CASSTSGLGTEAFF; CDR3 DNA: NA
J gene: TRBJ2-1; D gene: NA; V gene: TRBV7-8; clone size: few; CDR3 protein: CASRPPRNEQFF; CDR3 DNA: TGTGCCAGCAGACCCCCTAGAAATGAGCAGTTCTTC
J gene: TRBJ2-3; D gene: NA; V gene: TRBV5-1; clone size: many; CDR3 protein: CASSLGPATDTQYF; CDR3 DNA: TGCGCCAGCAGCTTGGGACCAGCGACAGATACGCAGTATTTT
J gene: TRBJ2-5; D gene: TRBD2; V gene: TRBV3-1; clone size: NA; CDR3 protein: CASSQDRSGRMVETQYF; CDR3 DNA: TGTGCCAGCAGCCAAGATAGGAGCGGGAGAATGGTAGAGACCCAGTACTTC
J gene: TRBJ2-3; D gene: TRBD2; V gene: TRBV29-1; clone size: many; CDR3 protein: CSVEGGGRTDTQYF; CDR3 DNA: TGCAGCGTTGAGGGCGGGGGAAGGACAGATACGCAGTATTTT
J gene: TRBJ2-1; D gene: NA; V gene: TRBV7-2; clone size: NA; CDR3 protein: CASSLVVARGQNEQFF; CDR3 DNA: TGTGCCAGCAGCTTAGTAGTAGCCAGGGGACAAAATGAGCAGTTCTTC
J gene: TRBJ1-3; D gene: NA; V gene: TRBV29-1; clone size: few; CDR3 protein: CSVEDTRNTIYF; CDR3 DNA: TGCAGCGTAGAAGACACCCGAAACACCATATATTTT
J gene: TRBJ2-7; D gene: NA; V gene: TRBV20-1; clone size: NA; CDR3 protein: CSAPPRGFDEQYF; CDR3 DNA: TGCAGTGCCCCCCCCCGGGGGTTCGACGAGCAGTACTTC
J gene: TRBJ2-1; D gene: TRBD2; V gene: TRBV11-1; clone size: NA; CDR3 protein: CASSPGWREGLTYNEQFF; CDR3 DNA: TGTGCCAGCAGCCCCGGGTGGCGGGAGGGCCTCACCTACAATGAGCAGTTCTTC
J gene: TRBJ2-3; D gene: NA; V gene: TRBV9; clone size: few; CDR3 protein: CASSVEYPGYPTDTQYF; CDR3 DNA: TGTGCCAGCAGCGTAGAGTATCCAGGCTACCCCACAGATACGCAGTATTTT
J gene: TRBJ2-1; D gene: TRBD2; V gene: TRBV29-1; clone size: NA; CDR3 protein: CSVSLGLPYNEQFF; CDR3 DNA: TGCAGCGTTAGCTTGGGACTACCTTACAATGAGCAGTTCTTC
J gene: TRBJ2-5; D gene: TRBD2; V gene: TRBV20-1; clone size: NA; CDR3 protein: CSSTSGTSVEETQYF; CDR3 DNA: TGCAGTAGCACCTCCGGGACTAGCGTCGAAGAGACCCAGTACTTC
J gene: TRBJ1-2; D gene: TRBD1; V gene: TRBV9; clone size: NA; CDR3 protein: CASSPRTGTNYGYTF; CDR3 DNA: TGTGCCAGCAGCCCCCGGACAGGGACTAACTATGGCTACACCTTC
J gene: TRBJ2-3; D gene: NA; V gene: TRBV24-1; clone size: NA; CDR3 protein: CATSDSSIPDTQYF; CDR3 DNA: TGTGCCACCAGTGATTCGAGCATTCCAGATACGCAGTATTTT
J gene: TRBJ2-3; D gene: TRBD2; V gene: TRBV29-1; clone size: NA; CDR3 protein: CSVASGTASDTQYF; CDR3 DNA: TGCAGCGTCGCTAGCGGAACCGCCTCAGATACGCAGTATTTT
J gene: TRBJ2-5; D gene: TRBD2; V gene: TRBV9; clone size: NA; CDR3 protein: CASSATSGWETQYF; CDR3 DNA: TGTGCCAGCAGCGCGACTAGCGGGTGGGAGACCCAGTACTTC
J gene: TRBJ2-2; D gene: TRBD2; V gene: TRBV6-2/TRBV6-3; clone size: many; CDR3 protein: CASSYLAGLPTGELFF; CDR3 DNA: TGTGCCAGCAGTTACCTAGCGGGACTTCCCACCGGGGAGCTGTTTTTT
J gene: TRBJ2-1; D gene: NA; V gene: TRBV7-6; clone size: few; CDR3 protein: CASSLFSATNNEQFF; CDR3 DNA: TGTGCCAGCAGCTTATTCTCAGCGACCAACAATGAGCAGTTCTTC
J gene: TRBJ1-2; D gene: NA; V gene: TRBV20-1; clone size: NA; CDR3 protein: CSAKRTGANYGYTF; CDR3 DNA: TGCAGTGCTAAGCGAACAGGAGCTAACTATGGCTACACCTTC
J gene: TRBJ2-1; D gene: TRBD1; V gene: TRBV10-3; clone size: few; CDR3 protein: CAISTRGPDNEQFF; CDR3 DNA: TGTGCCATCAGTACAAGGGGGCCCGACAATGAGCAGTTCTTC
J gene: TRBJ1-1; D gene: NA; V gene: TRBV10-1; clone size: NA; CDR3 protein: CASSESGMITEAFF; CDR3 DNA: TGCGCCAGCAGTGAATCGGGGATGATCACTGAAGCTTTCTTT
J gene: TRBJ2-7; D gene: NA; V gene: TRBV27; clone size: NA; CDR3 protein: CASSFARDSEQYF; CDR3 DNA: TGTGCCAGCAGTTTCGCCCGGGACTCCGAGCAGTACTTC
J gene: TRBJ2-1; D gene: TRBD1; V gene: TRBV7-8; clone size: NA; CDR3 protein: CASSAGQGASSYNEQFF; CDR3 DNA: TGTGCCAGCAGCGCCGGACAGGGGGCGAGCTCCTACAATGAGCAGTTCTTC
J gene: TRBJ2-5; D gene: NA; V gene: TRBV5-1; clone size: NA; CDR3 protein: CASSTSRTAEETQYF; CDR3 DNA: TGCGCCAGCAGCACCAGCCGGACAGCAGAAGAGACCCAGTACTTC
J gene: TRBJ2-3; D gene: TRBD1; V gene: TRBV6-5; clone size: NA; CDR3 protein: CASSYSTGGADTQYF; CDR3 DNA: TGTGCCAGCAGTTACTCGACAGGGGGAGCAGATACGCAGTATTTT
J gene: TRBJ2-5; D gene: TRBD1; V gene: TRBV6-1; clone size: NA; CDR3 protein: CASGTGVVETQYF; CDR3 DNA: TGTGCCAGCGGGACAGGGGTTGTGGAGACCCAGTACTTC
J gene: TRBJ2-3; D gene: TRBD2; V gene: TRBV25-1; clone size: NA; CDR3 protein: CASAGGRGLDTQYF; CDR3 DNA: TGTGCCAGCGCGGGGGGGAGGGGGCTGGATACGCAGTATTTT
J gene: TRBJ2-3; D gene: NA; V gene: TRBV7-8; clone size: NA; CDR3 protein: CASSFPAGDTQYF; CDR3 DNA: TGTGCCAGCAGCTTCCCGGCGGGAGATACGCAGTATTTT
J gene: TRBJ2-1; D gene: NA; V gene: TRBV7-2; clone size: NA; CDR3 protein: CASSRRGDYNEQFF; CDR3 DNA: TGTGCCAGCTCTCGAAGGGGGGACTACAATGAGCAGTTCTTC
J gene: TRBJ2-7; D gene: TRBD2; V gene: TRBV5-1; clone size: many; CDR3 protein: CASSSPAGSNEQYF; CDR3 DNA: TGCGCCAGCAGCTCCCCAGCGGGAAGCAACGAGCAGTACTTC
J gene: TRBJ2-2; D gene: NA; V gene: TRBV18; clone size: few; CDR3 protein: CASSPPGQSTGELFF; CDR3 DNA: TGTGCCAGCTCACCGCCGGGACAAAGTACCGGGGAGCTGTTTTTT
J gene: TRBJ2-1; D gene: TRBD2; V gene: TRBV6-2/TRBV6-3; clone size: many; CDR3 protein: CASSFRAGPYNEQFF; CDR3 DNA: TGTGCCAGCAGTTTTCGAGCGGGACCCTACAATGAGCAGTTCTTC
J gene: TRBJ2-1; D gene: TRBD2; V gene: TRBV28; clone size: few; CDR3 protein: CASRSSGRGYNEQFF; CDR3 DNA: TGTGCCAGCAGATCGAGCGGGAGAGGATACAATGAGCAGTTCTTC
J gene: TRBJ1-1; D gene: NA; V gene: TRBV5-6; clone size: NA; CDR3 protein: CASSKTGGTEAFF; CDR3 DNA: TGTGCCAGCAGCAAAACCGGGGGGACTGAAGCTTTCTTT
J gene: TRBJ2-5; D gene: NA; V gene: TRBV29-1; clone size: many; CDR3 protein: CSALSGGETQYF; CDR3 DNA: TGCAGCGCCCTGAGTGGGGGGGAGACCCAGTACTTC
J gene: TRBJ1-1; D gene: NA; V gene: TRBV28; clone size: NA; CDR3 protein: CASRIRVGEAFF; CDR3 DNA: TGTGCCAGCAGAATACGCGTGGGTGAAGCTTTCTTT
J gene: TRBJ2-3; D gene: NA; V gene: TRBV28; clone size: few; CDR3 protein: CASSPQQDGTQYF; CDR3 DNA: TGTGCCAGCAGTCCTCAACAGGATGGTACGCAGTATTTT
J gene: TRBJ1-1; D gene: NA; V gene: TRBV20-1; clone size: few; CDR3 protein: CSTTTGPGGFTEAFF; CDR3 DNA: TGCAGTACCACTACAGGGCCCGGAGGATTCACTGAAGCTTTCTTT
J gene: TRBJ2-7; D gene: NA; V gene: TRBV18; clone size: many; CDR3 protein: CASSPQTAMEQYF; CDR3 DNA: TGTGCCAGCTCACCTCAGACCGCGATGGAGCAGTACTTC
J gene: TRBJ2-1; D gene: NA; V gene: TRBV28; clone size: few; CDR3 protein: CASSQKFTGFSGRDTQNEQFF; CDR3 DNA: TGTGCCAGCAGTCAGAAATTCACAGGGTTTTCGGGAAGAGATACGCAAAATGAGCAGTTCTTC
J gene: TRBJ2-5; D gene: NA; V gene: TRBV5-1; clone size: few; CDR3 protein: CASSPRVGSGETQYF; CDR3 DNA: TGCGCCAGCAGCCCTAGGGTAGGGTCCGGAGAGACCCAGTACTTC
J gene: TRBJ1-4; D gene: NA; V gene: TRBV2; clone size: few; CDR3 protein: CASSELGFGAFEKLFF; CDR3 DNA: TGTGCCAGCAGTGAATTGGGATTCGGGGCGTTTGAAAAACTGTTTTTT
J gene: TRBJ2-5; D gene: NA; V gene: TRBV7-2; clone size: NA; CDR3 protein: CASSGRHIQETQYF; CDR3 DNA: TGTGCCAGCAGCGGCCGACATATACAAGAGACCCAGTACTTC
J gene: TRBJ1-2; D gene: TRBD1; V gene: TRBV6-2/TRBV6-3; clone size: few; CDR3 protein: CASSAPGTVEFVGYTF; CDR3 DNA: TGTGCCAGCAGTGCCCCGGGGACAGTTGAGTTCGTTGGCTACACCTTC
J gene: TRBJ2-7; D gene: NA; V gene: TRBV12-3/TRBV12-4; clone size: few; CDR3 protein: CASSLQLEQYF; CDR3 DNA: TGTGCCAGCAGTTTACAACTCGAGCAGTACTTC
J gene: TRBJ2-4; D gene: NA; V gene: TRBV18; clone size: few; CDR3 protein: CASSPSRGQGNIQYF; CDR3 DNA: TGTGCCAGCTCACCATCCCGGGGGCAGGGGAACATTCAGTACTTC
J gene: TRBJ2-5; D gene: TRBD2; V gene: TRBV24-1; clone size: NA; CDR3 protein: CATSDAAGGSETQYF; CDR3 DNA: TGTGCCACCAGTGATGCAGCGGGAGGCAGTGAGACCCAGTACTTC
J gene: TRBJ2-7; D gene: NA; V gene: TRBV12-3/TRBV12-4; clone size: many; CDR3 protein: CASSLLTYEQYF; CDR3 DNA: TGTGCCAGCAGTTTACTGACCTACGAGCAGTACTTC
J gene: TRBJ2-7; D gene: NA; V gene: TRBV10-3; clone size: many; CDR3 protein: CAIASGTRGEQYF; CDR3 DNA: TGTGCCATTGCCAGCGGAACAAGGGGGGAGCAGTACTTC
J gene: TRBJ2-5; D gene: NA; V gene: TRBV29-1; clone size: few; CDR3 protein: CSVVGLQGETQYF; CDR3 DNA: TGCAGCGTTGTGGGACTACAGGGGGAGACCCAGTACTTC
J gene: TRBJ2-7; D gene: NA; V gene: TRBV12-3/TRBV12-4; clone size: few; CDR3 protein: CASRETGRRNEQYF; CDR3 DNA: TGTGCCAGCAGGGAGACAGGACGCCGGAACGAGCAGTACTTC
J gene: TRBJ2-5; D gene: TRBD2; V gene: TRBV20-1; clone size: NA; CDR3 protein: CSASMLLAGVLETQYF; CDR3 DNA: TGCAGTGCTAGTATGCTGCTAGCGGGAGTGCTGGAGACCCAGTACTTC
J gene: TRBJ1-2; D gene: TRBD1; V gene: TRBV20-1; clone size: NA; CDR3 protein: CSARGGGDRGLSGYTF; CDR3 DNA: TGCAGTGCTAGAGGGGGAGGGGACAGGGGCCTTAGTGGCTACACCTTC
J gene: TRBJ2-2; D gene: NA; V gene: TRBV10-2; clone size: few; CDR3 protein: CASRDPGLLTGELFF; CDR3 DNA: TGCGCCAGCAGGGACCCGGGACTCTTGACCGGGGAGCTGTTTTTT
J gene: TRBJ2-7; D gene: TRBD2; V gene: TRBV7-6; clone size: NA; CDR3 protein: CASSLDLAVYGRQYF; CDR3 DNA: TGTGCCAGCAGCCTAGATCTAGCGGTCTACGGGCGGCAGTACTTC